This is a list of T cell receptor beta chains from one sample in a study of shared clonotypes between healthy human individuals. This table comes from immunoSEQ multiplex PCR, and its TCRdb copy is limited to in-frame clones, with some not included. The data show hundreds of thousands of clones, with 92% seen just once and 24% held by the top ten. Sequencing used naive CD8+ T cells sorted from blood. Every receptor here comes from a man aged 30-40 years in good health. The CDR3 runs from the conserved cysteine through the conserved F or W. A D gene is named only where the DNA matches it firmly. Size is omitted from some rows. Given values are once, few, many or a class for expanded clones.

few 15 TRBD1 TRBJ1-1 TRBV5-4 CASSFTGALNTEAFF TGTGCCAGCAGCTTCACAGGGGCCCTGAACACTGAAGCTTTCTTT
- 15 TRBD1 TRBJ1-2 TRBV5-5 CASSSGTDIYYGYTF TGTGCCAGCAGTTCCGGGACAGATATTTACTATGGCTACACCTTC
- 15 TRBD2 TRBJ2-1 TRBV27 CAIRGGISSYNEQFF TGTGCCATACGCGGGGGGATAAGCTCCTACAATGAGCAGTTCTTC
few 14 - TRBJ1-5 TRBV19 CASSIGADLQPQHF TGTGCCAGTAGTATAGGGGCAGATCTTCAGCCCCAGCATTTT
- 15 - TRBJ1-1 TRBV4-1 CASSQDGRENTEAFF TGCGCCAGCAGCCAAGATGGACGGGAGAACACTGAAGCTTTCTTT
- 15 - TRBJ2-1 TRBV9 CASRAAGLPGDEQFF TGTGCCAGCAGGGCCGCAGGGCTACCGGGGGATGAGCAGTTCTTC
- 18 - TRBJ2-7 TRBV28 CASSSLRTGLMSSYEQYF TGTGCCAGCAGCTCACTCCGCACAGGCCTTATGAGCTCCTACGAGCAGTACTTC
- 13 - TRBJ2-7 TRBV7-6 CASSLAKRSEQYF TGTGCCAGCAGCTTAGCGAAGCGATCCGAGCAGTACTTC
once 13 - TRBJ1-1 TRBV6-5 CASSYSNGPEAFF TGTGCCAGCAGTTACTCGAACGGGCCTGAAGCTTTCTTT
- 10 - TRBJ2-5 TRBV20-1 CRTEQETQYF TGCAGGACGGAACAAGAGACCCAGTACTTC
- 14 - TRBJ2-7 TRBV9 CASSVFPGDYEQYF TGTGCCAGCAGCGTATTCCCAGGGGACTACGAGCAGTACTTC
- 10 - TRBJ1-2 TRBV30 CAGFNDGYTF TGTGCCGGATTCAACGATGGCTACACCTTC
- 11 - TRBJ2-5 TRBV6-5 CASQEGETQYF TGTGCCAGCCAGGAGGGGGAGACCCAGTACTTC
few 13 TRBD1 TRBJ1-2 TRBV10-1 CASSESTGDGYTF TGCGCCAGCAGTGAGTCGACAGGGGATGGCTACACCTTC
- 14 TRBD2 TRBJ2-1 TRBV27 CASTLAGVGNEQFF TGTGCCAGCACGCTAGCGGGAGTGGGCAATGAGCAGTTCTTC
- 13 - TRBJ2-4 TRBV29-1 CSVEADGGNIQYF TGCAGCGTTGAAGCTGATGGGGGGAACATTCAGTACTTC
- 16 TRBD2 TRBJ2-5 TRBV7-8 CASSRTPGLAGETQYF TGTGCCAGCAGCAGAACACCCGGACTAGCGGGAGAGACCCAGTACTTC
- 12 - TRBJ1-5 TRBV7-9 CEPRGSPQPQHF TGTGAACCCAGGGGATCCCCTCAGCCCCAGCATTTT